This T cell receptor beta chain was sequenced during a study of control samples from healthy donors and cancer patients. Germline V gene lookup returns CDR1 LGHDT and CDR2 YNNKEL (reference sequence). The CDR3 loop spans 14 amino acids. V shed 2 bases, J shed 6 bases, and the junction held 3 bases outside the gene matches. The table came from immunoSEQ multiplex PCR; TCRdb's copy has only in-frame clones and leaves some out. This table holds about 84,000 clones, more than 65% found once. The receptor's source is a man aged 55 to 69 with head and neck cancer. The rearrangement joins TRBV3-1 (or the pseudogene TRBV3-2) to TRBJ2-2; TRBD2 matches 7 bases. The material sequenced was PBMCs. CDR3 in DNA: TGTGCCAGCAGCCAAACAGGACTAGCCGGGGAGCTGTTTTTT. This codes for CASSQTGLAGELFF.